One and the same sample provided the 20 T cell receptor beta chains below, sequenced in a study of T cells in Graves' hyperthyroidism and ophthalmopathy. Amplification of TCR beta CDR3 regions was performed using RNA transcripts as template. Carried out on the TCR CDR3, a first-round RT-PCR used the HTBI primer set. MiXCR was run by TCRdb on the multiplex PCR reads, yielding one entry per CDR3 protein. Of around 300,000 distinct CDR3 sequences detected, roughly an eighth appear once; the ten largest clones hold roughly 8.2%. Input material: blood. The receptors derive from a woman between 40 and 55 years old with Graves' hyperthyroidism.

The CDR3 sequence: CASSLTTSGIGETQYF. CDR3 bases: TGTGCCAGCAGCTTGACGACTAGCGGGATTGGTGAGACCCAGTACTTC. V is TRBV5-8 and J is TRBJ2-5, with TRBD2 identical over 11 bases. The germline V gene has CDR1 SGHTS and CDR2 YDEGEE. The trim removed 1 base at V and 5 bases at J, leaving 7 bases unmatched. This CDR3 has 16 residues.

This clonotype was found many times. At one boundary the junction diverges from the germline segment, which might be a read error. The genes are TRBV11-2 and TRBJ2-5, with D uncertain. This CDR3 comprises 13 residues. CDR1 SGHAT and CDR2 FQNNGV come from the germline V gene. The CDR3 is CASSLIGQQTQYF. The CDR3 DNA reads as TGTGCCAGCAGCTTAATTGGCCAACAGACCCAGTACTTC. Looking up the rest from reference TRBV11-2 and TRBJ2-5 gives the full variable domain: EAGVAQSPRYKIIEKRQSVAFWCNPISGHATLYWYQQILGQGPKLLIQFQNNGVVDDSQLPKDRFSAERLKGVDSTLKIQPAKLEDSAVYLCASSLIGQQTQYFGPGTRLLVL.

Many counts were recorded for this clonotype. The chain recombines TRBV11-2 with TRBJ2-5, with D unresolved. The CDR3 is 13 amino acids. The germline V gene has CDR1 SGHAT and CDR2 FQNNGV. With 1 base removed from V and 7 bases from J, the gap between germline ends came to 10 bases. CDR3 in DNA: TGTGCCAGCAGCTTAGGGGGTGGAGTGACCCAGTACTTC. Residues: CASSLGGGVTQYF. The whole variable domain, remainder taken from reference TRBV11-2 and TRBJ2-5, is EAGVAQSPRYKIIEKRQSVAFWCNPISGHATLYWYQQILGQGPKLLIQFQNNGVVDDSQLPKDRFSAERLKGVDSTLKIQPAKLEDSAVYLCASSLGGGVTQYFGPGTRLLVL.

This clonotype was seen a few times. This sequence joins TRBV9 and TRBJ2-7; tentative D call: TRBD2 (6 bases). The CDR3 consists of 15 residues. Trimming pared 0 bases from V and 0 bases from J, leaving 10 bases between. Germline CDR1 reads SGDLS; CDR2 reads YYNGEE. CDR3 protein: CASSVEGAGSYEQYF. The CDR3 DNA follows: TGTGCCAGCAGCGTAGAGGGAGCGGGCTCCTACGAGCAGTACTTC.

V usage is TRBV7-2 and J usage is TRBJ2-7; 8 nucleotides agree with TRBD2. Germline values: CDR1 SGHTA, CDR2 FQGNSA. This CDR3 has 17 amino acids. The V segment lost 5 bases and the J segment 2 bases; nucleotides outside the gene matches: 14. The CDR3 coding sequence is TGTGCCAGCAGCCCGGGGGGGTGGGCGGGAGCTACCTACGAGCAGTACTTC. This codes for CASSPGGWAGATYEQYF.

J is TRBJ2-5 and V is TRBV7-2, with 7 bases that match TRBD2. The CDR3 extends over 15 amino acids. Germline CDR1 and CDR2: SGHTA and FQGNSA. V shed 0 bases and J 5 bases; nucleotides not matched to a gene: 6. In DNA form, the CDR3 reads TGTGCCAGCAGCTTAGCTGTGGCCGGGGGGGAGACCCAGTACTTC. Residues: CASSLAVAGGETQYF.

This clonotype was seen repeatedly, ten times or more. The rearrangement links TRBV6-1 to TRBJ2-3; 8 nucleotides agree with TRBD2. Germline trimming cut 8 bases from V and 5 bases from J; bases unmatched to any gene: 9. This CDR3 is built from 14 residues. Germline assignment: CDR1 MNHNS and CDR2 SASEGT. The CDR3, as DNA: TGTGCCAGCGAGGGTCAGCGGGAGAAAGATACGCAGTATTTT. Its protein product is CASEGQREKDTQYF.

Many counts were recorded for this clonotype. The chain joins TRBV7-9 to TRBJ2-7; 8 positions match TRBD1. The V gene end was trimmed by 0 bases and the J gene end by 4 bases; junction bases not matched to a gene: 8. The germline V gene has CDR1 SEHNR and CDR2 FQNEAQ (reference sequence). The CDR3 spans 16 residues. The CDR3: CASSLAPGQGGYEQYF. The DNA of the CDR3 is TGTGCCAGCAGCTTAGCGCCCGGACAGGGTGGGTACGAGCAGTACTTC.

This clonotype was counted ten times or more. The germline gene is not matched at one end of the junction; a read error may be the cause. The chain links TRBV10-3 to TRBJ1-3; D is undetermined. Germline lookup yields CDR1 ENHRY and CDR2 SYGVKD. The CDR3 has 13 residues. CDR3: CAIRESSGNTIYF. Written as DNA, the CDR3 is TGTGCCATCAGAGAGTCTTCTGGAAACACCATATATTTT.

This clonotype was observed many times. This chain connects TRBV12-3 or TRBV12-4 to TRBJ1-6; TRBD1 might be the D (5 bases). The CDR3 is 15 residues long. Trimming took 6 bases from V and 5 from J, leaving 14 bases between them. This CDR3 is CASRRELGDNSPLHF. CDR3 sequence (DNA): TGTGCCAGCAGACGAGAACTGGGGGATAATTCACCCCTCCACTTT.

This sequence joins TRBV18 and TRBJ1-2; 8 bases line up with TRBD1. Trimming took 3 bases from V and 0 from J; bases not matched to a gene: 6. Germline V gene data show CDR1 as KGHSH and CDR2 as LQKENI. The length of the CDR3 is 16 residues. CDR3 coding DNA: TGTGCCAGCTCACCCCGGACAGGGCTCGCTAACTATGGCTACACCTTC. This gives the protein CASSPRTGLANYGYTF.

At least ten counts were recorded for this clonotype. The rearrangement joins TRBV7-8 to TRBJ1-4; D is unresolved. Germline loops: CDR1 SGHVS, CDR2 FQNEAQ. This CDR3 comprises 16 residues. The V end was cut by 4 bases, the J end by 1 base, with 13 bases between. The CDR3 DNA reads TGTGCCAGCAGCTCACCTATGCGCGGAACTAATGAAAAACTGTTTTTT. It specifies CASSSPMRGTNEKLFF.

This clonotype was seen ten or more times. The chain joins TRBV15 to TRBJ1-2; TRBD1 aligns across 9 bases. Germline V gives CDR1 LNHNV, CDR2 YYDKDF (reference sequence). The CDR3 is 14 residues long. The V and J ends lost 3 bases and 2 bases, in that order; junction bases with no gene match: 1. This CDR3 reads CATSSGQGNYGYTF. The CDR3 nucleotides are TGTGCCACCAGCAGCGGACAGGGGAACTATGGCTACACCTTC.

This clonotype was observed at least ten times. The CDR3 spells CASSPRAGPLNTEAFF. CDR3 DNA: TGTGCCAGCAGCCCCCGGGCGGGGCCTTTGAACACTGAAGCTTTCTTT. The chain is built from TRBV5-4 and TRBJ1-1; D may be TRBD1 (5 bases). V gave up 4 bases and J gave up 0 bases, with 16 bases separating them. This CDR3 region has 16 residues. Germline V gene sequence: CDR1 SGHNT, CDR2 YYREEE (reference sequence).

This clonotype showed up just a few times. The V gene is TRBV19, the J gene TRBJ1-1, with D tentatively TRBD1 (5 bases). The CDR3 sequence is 15 residues long. V lost 10 bases, J lost 1 base, and 19 bases lay in between. Germline V gene lookup returns CDR1 LNHDA and CDR2 SQIVND (reference sequence). The CDR3 sequence: CATSSIGGGNTEAFF. The CDR3 DNA is TGTGCCACCTCGTCGATCGGGGGGGGGAACACTGAAGCTTTCTTT.

The rearrangement uses TRBV5-1 and TRBJ1-1, with unresolved D. CDR3 size: 14 residues. V was clipped by 0 bases and J by 0 bases, with 6 bases between them. The germline CDR1 and CDR2 sequences are SGHRS and YFSETQ. CDR3: CASSLEGMNTEAFF. As DNA, the CDR3 is TGCGCCAGCAGCTTGGAAGGAATGAACACTGAAGCTTTCTTT.

This clonotype occurred many times. The chain couples TRBV28 to TRBJ1-6; D is unresolved. V was pared by 6 bases and J by 9 bases, with 15 bases between. CDR1 is MDHEN and CDR2 is SYDVKM in the germline V gene. The CDR3 has 14 residues. This CDR3 is CASSELLQSSPLHF. CDR3 nucleotide sequence: TGTGCCAGCAGCGAGCTTCTACAGTCTTCACCCCTCCACTTT.

This clonotype was found many times. The chain has TRBV3-1 and TRBJ1-2; tentative D call: TRBD1 (6 bases). The ends were cut back, 0 bases at V and 2 bases at J, with 22 bases in the middle. Per germline, CDR1 LGHDT and CDR2 YNNKEL (reference sequence). This CDR3 spans 19 amino acids. The CDR3 DNA reads TGTGCCAGCAGCCAAGAGGGGGGCCGGGGCGTTGGATTAAACTATGGCTACACCTTC. This gives the protein CASSQEGGRGVGLNYGYTF.

This clonotype was seen at least ten times. The rearrangement uses TRBV6-1 and TRBJ1-1, with 8 bases matching TRBD1. V shed 3 bases, J shed 4 bases, and the junction held 4 bases outside the gene matches. This CDR3 region has 14 residues. Germline CDR1 and CDR2: MNHNS and SASEGT. For the CDR3, the DNA is TGTGCCAGCAGTGATTCAGGGGGCTTCACTGAAGCTTTCTTT. It specifies CASSDSGGFTEAFF.

The V and J genes are TRBV24-1 and TRBJ2-1; 7 positions match TRBD2. The CDR3 has 16 amino acids. CDR1 and CDR2 (germline): KGHDR, SFDVKD. With 0 bases clipped from V and 3 bases from J, the junction kept 4 bases outside the gene matches. CDR3 in amino acids: CATSDLHGGSYNEQFF. The CDR3 DNA follows: TGTGCCACCAGTGATTTGCATGGCGGGAGCTACAATGAGCAGTTCTTC.